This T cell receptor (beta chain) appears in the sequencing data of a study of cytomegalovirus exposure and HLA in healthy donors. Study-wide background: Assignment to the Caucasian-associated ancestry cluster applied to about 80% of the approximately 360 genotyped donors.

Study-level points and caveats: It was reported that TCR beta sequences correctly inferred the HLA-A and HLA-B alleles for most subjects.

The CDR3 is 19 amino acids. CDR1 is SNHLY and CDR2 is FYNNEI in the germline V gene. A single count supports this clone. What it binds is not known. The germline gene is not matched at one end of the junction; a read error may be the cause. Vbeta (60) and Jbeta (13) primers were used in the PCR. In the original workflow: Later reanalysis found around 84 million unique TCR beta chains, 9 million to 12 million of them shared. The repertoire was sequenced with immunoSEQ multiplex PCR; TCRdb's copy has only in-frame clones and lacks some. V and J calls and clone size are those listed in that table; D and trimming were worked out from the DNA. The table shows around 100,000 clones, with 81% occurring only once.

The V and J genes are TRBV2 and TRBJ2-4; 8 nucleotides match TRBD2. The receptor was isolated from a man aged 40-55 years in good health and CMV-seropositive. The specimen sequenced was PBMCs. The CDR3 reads CASSALSGTGGPAKNSQYF. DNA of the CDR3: TGTGCCAGCAGTGCCCTTAGCGGGACTGGGGGGCCGGCCAAAAACAGTCAGTACTTC.